This TCR beta chain came from a study of blood T cell repertoires in COVID-19 (dated by TCRdb to 2018 to 2021). Context from the whole study: Samples covering the acute and convalescent phases of COVID-19 were provided by collaborators in the United States, Italy and Spain. The repertoires were made available in a free public database intended to serve as a resource for research on the immune response to SARS-CoV-2. A de-identified subject ID, COVID-19 status, age in years and sex were almost always included in the sample metadata. The material from the prospective study consisted of cDNA or gDNA derived from T cells, B-cell-depleted T cells, or PBMCs. Where HLA class I and class II types were available, the types were taken from metadata supplied by the sample provider, not from assay-based typing. Deeply sampled blood TCRbeta repertoires from subjects exposed to, actively infected with, or recovered from COVID-19 were included in the dataset. Samples came from the ongoing ImmuneRACE study (first 160 participants) plus 1,254 subjects from 6 global collaborators. What the work shows at the level of the full study, not this receptor alone: The quantity of clinical and demographic metadata differed by source and by participant and was supplied without curation.

Concerning this clone: No cognate antigen has been identified for it. No base quality information exists; no much larger clone differs at one position.

The CDR3, cysteine through phenylalanine, is 17 amino acids long. Only the CDR3 region is kept as DNA, spanning 51 bases read in frame from base 1. V is pruned by 4 bases and J by 0 bases, leaving 8 bases of the junction without a gene match. The germline V gene provides CDR1 MGHRA and CDR2 YSYEKL. TCRbeta CDR3 regions were amplified from genomic DNA by means of the immunoSEQ Assay, a bias-controlled multiplex PCR. The paper's processing steps were these. The number of nucleated cells in each sample was estimated by amplification of reference gene primers within the assay. Sequence reads were collapsed and filtered to measure the absolute abundance of every unique TCRbeta CDR3 rearrangement. For each sample, productive Simpson clonality was calculated as the square root of Simpson's diversity index over productive rearrangements. TCRdb mirrors the immuneACCESS table, restricted to in-frame sequences. Some clones are absent from its copies; in checked studies, under half trace to an unresolved V gene, and the reason for the others is unknown. Clone size and the V and J calls come from that table; the DNA yielded D and trimming. Present in this sample are about 480,000 clones, approximately 87% of which were seen just once. The leading ten clones occupy roughly 1.9% of the sample.

Participants in the prospective study were aged about 18 to 89 years, lived in approximately 26 United States geographic areas, and enrolled through a virtual design. To assign participants to cohorts, the prospective study relied on clinical history that participants themselves reported in a screening survey and a study questionnaire. Recovered participants in ImmuneRACE Cohort 3 were defined as having two consecutive negative NP/OP PCR tests, clearance from a healthcare professional, or resolution of symptoms. In the prospective study, whole blood, serum and a nasopharyngeal or oropharyngeal swab were collected from each participant by mobile phlebotomists. Participants in the prospective study had the option to provide additional blood draws and questionnaires over a roughly 2-month period. Before DNA extraction, blood samples from the prospective study were shipped at room temperature or frozen.

The sample consisted of PBMCs or T cells enriched from blood (not recorded which). The rearrangement joined TRBV4-1 to TRBJ2-4; 8 of the junction bases match TRBD1. The clonotype was recovered from a woman aged 40 to 50 who had recovered from COVID-19. For the CDR3, the sequence is CASSLAGTGVAKNIQYF. The sequenced DNA: TGCGCCAGCAGCCTTGCCGGGACAGGTGTAGCCAAAAACATTCAGTACTTC.